A selection of T cell receptor beta chains follows, all from one sample in a study of blood T cell repertoires in COVID-19. The table came from immunoSEQ multiplex PCR; TCRdb's copy has only in-frame clones and leaves some out. The table shows approximately 300,000 clones, with 87% occurring only once. The sample was peripheral blood. Receptors were obtained from a man between 45 and 60 years old with active or convalescent COVID-19. The CDR3 runs from the conserved cysteine through the conserved F or W. The order of the fields is CDR3 protein, CDR3 DNA, D gene, J gene, V gene, clone size. The D gene is left open where the match is weak. Part of the rows lack a size; the others show once, few, many or a class for expanded clones.

cdr3_aa: CASSSAQGSVAQHF
cdr3_nt: TGTGCCAGCAGTTCTGCTCAGGGCAGTGTGGCCCAGCATTTT
d_call: -
j_call: TRBJ1-5
v_call: TRBV6-5
clone_size: -

cdr3_aa: CATSRDLVLSYEQYF
cdr3_nt: TGTGCCACCAGCAGAGATTTAGTTCTCTCCTACGAGCAGTACTTC
d_call: -
j_call: TRBJ2-7
v_call: TRBV15
clone_size: -

cdr3_aa: CASSFLDTGELFF
cdr3_nt: TGTGCCAGCAGCTTTTTAGACACCGGGGAGCTGTTTTTT
d_call: -
j_call: TRBJ2-2
v_call: TRBV7-2
clone_size: once

cdr3_aa: CASSPDREDTQYF
cdr3_nt: TGTGCCAGCTCACCAGACAGGGAAGATACGCAGTATTTT
d_call: TRBD1
j_call: TRBJ2-3
v_call: TRBV18
clone_size: -

cdr3_aa: CASSPPSRTPPWGEQYF
cdr3_nt: TGTGCCAGCTCACCACCGTCAAGGACACCTCCCTGGGGAGAGCAGTACTTC
d_call: -
j_call: TRBJ2-7
v_call: TRBV18
clone_size: -

cdr3_aa: CASSNYRGRLNQPQHF
cdr3_nt: TGCGCCAGCAGCAACTACAGGGGGCGTCTGAATCAGCCCCAGCATTTT
d_call: TRBD1
j_call: TRBJ1-5
v_call: TRBV23-1
clone_size: -

cdr3_aa: CASSPSGNTYEQYF
cdr3_nt: TGTGCCAGTAGTCCCAGCGGGAATACCTACGAGCAGTACTTC
d_call: TRBD2
j_call: TRBJ2-7
v_call: TRBV19
clone_size: -

cdr3_aa: CASSLRGGDGYTF
cdr3_nt: TGTGCCAGCAGCTTGAGGGGGGGCGATGGCTACACCTTC
d_call: -
j_call: TRBJ1-2
v_call: TRBV5-6
clone_size: -

cdr3_aa: CSASSGSMNTEAFF
cdr3_nt: TGCAGTGCTAGTTCAGGCTCCATGAACACTGAAGCTTTCTTT
d_call: -
j_call: TRBJ1-1
v_call: TRBV20-1
clone_size: -

cdr3_aa: CASSEGLAFDADTQYF
cdr3_nt: TGCGCCAGCAGCGAGGGACTAGCGTTTGACGCAGATACGCAGTATTTT
d_call: TRBD2
j_call: TRBJ2-3
v_call: TRBV5-1
clone_size: -

cdr3_aa: CASSIGNTGDYGYTF
cdr3_nt: TGTGCCAGTAGTATCGGAAACACGGGGGACTATGGCTACACCTTC
d_call: -
j_call: TRBJ1-2
v_call: TRBV19
clone_size: -

cdr3_aa: CASSLSGNTEAFF
cdr3_nt: TGTGCCAGCAGCTTATCGGGGAACACTGAAGCTTTCTTT
d_call: -
j_call: TRBJ1-1
v_call: TRBV7-9
clone_size: -

cdr3_aa: CASSFPGTSGRGSYNEQFF
cdr3_nt: TGTGCCAGCAGCTTCCCCGGGACTAGCGGGAGGGGGTCCTACAATGAGCAGTTCTTC
d_call: TRBD2
j_call: TRBJ2-1
v_call: TRBV13
clone_size: -

cdr3_aa: CASSLDPSTQTQYF
cdr3_nt: TGTGCCAGCAGCTTAGATCCTAGCACCCAGACCCAGTACTTC
d_call: -
j_call: TRBJ2-5
v_call: TRBV7-2
clone_size: -

cdr3_aa: CASSPPGSPLHF
cdr3_nt: TGTGCCAGCAGTCCCCCAGGTTCACCCCTCCACTTT
d_call: -
j_call: TRBJ1-6
v_call: TRBV6-5
clone_size: -

cdr3_aa: CASSFWTSGSSGNEQFF
cdr3_nt: TGTGCCAGCAGTTTTTGGACTAGCGGGAGCTCCGGGAATGAGCAGTTCTTC
d_call: TRBD2
j_call: TRBJ2-1
v_call: TRBV28
clone_size: -

cdr3_aa: CASSVGGDYGYTF
cdr3_nt: TGTGCCAGCTCCGTCGGGGGGGATTATGGCTACACCTTC
d_call: -
j_call: TRBJ1-2
v_call: TRBV18
clone_size: -

cdr3_aa: CAWRIPGQYTEAFF
cdr3_nt: TGTGCCTGGAGAATCCCGGGACAGTACACTGAAGCTTTCTTT
d_call: TRBD1
j_call: TRBJ1-1
v_call: TRBV30
clone_size: -

cdr3_aa: CASRDRVDEQYF
cdr3_nt: TGCGCCAGCAGGGACAGGGTCGACGAGCAGTACTTC
d_call: TRBD1
j_call: TRBJ2-7
v_call: TRBV10-1
clone_size: few

cdr3_aa: CASSLVRGMNTEAFF
cdr3_nt: TGTGCCAGCAGCTTGGTTCGGGGGATGAACACTGAAGCTTTCTTT
d_call: -
j_call: TRBJ1-1
v_call: TRBV5-7
clone_size: few

cdr3_aa: CASSLEPRNQPQHF
cdr3_nt: TGTGCCAGCAGCTTAGAACCGAGAAATCAGCCCCAGCATTTT
d_call: -
j_call: TRBJ1-5
v_call: TRBV7-8
clone_size: -

cdr3_aa: CAISESADNTEAFF
cdr3_nt: TGTGCCATCAGTGAGTCGGCAGATAACACTGAAGCTTTCTTT
d_call: -
j_call: TRBJ1-1
v_call: TRBV10-3
clone_size: -

cdr3_aa: CASSPNSNQPQHF
cdr3_nt: TGTGCCAGCAGCCCAAATAGCAATCAGCCCCAGCATTTT
d_call: -
j_call: TRBJ1-5
v_call: TRBV12-3/TRBV12-4
clone_size: -

cdr3_aa: CSVDLGWGYTF
cdr3_nt: TGCAGCGTTGACTTGGGCTGGGGCTACACCTTC
d_call: -
j_call: TRBJ1-2
v_call: TRBV29-1
clone_size: -

cdr3_aa: CASSLVGQGGYGYTF
cdr3_nt: TGTGCCAGCAGCTTAGTGGGCCAGGGAGGGTATGGCTACACCTTC
d_call: -
j_call: TRBJ1-2
v_call: TRBV7-2
clone_size: -

cdr3_aa: CASSLEAGIGQPQHF
cdr3_nt: TGTGCCAGCAGCTTAGAAGCGGGGATTGGTCAGCCCCAGCATTTT
d_call: -
j_call: TRBJ1-5
v_call: TRBV7-9
clone_size: -

cdr3_aa: CASLAVRANTEAFF
cdr3_nt: TGCGCCAGCTTAGCTGTCAGGGCGAACACTGAAGCTTTCTTT
d_call: -
j_call: TRBJ1-1
v_call: TRBV5-1
clone_size: -

cdr3_aa: CASSPRTGVTYEQYF
cdr3_nt: TGTGCCAGCAGCCCTAGGACAGGGGTGACCTACGAGCAGTACTTC
d_call: TRBD1
j_call: TRBJ2-7
v_call: TRBV11-1
clone_size: -

cdr3_aa: CASSPSYGGSGGLFF
cdr3_nt: TGTGCCAGCAGCCCATCTTACGGTGGTTCGGGAGGGCTGTTTTTT
d_call: TRBD2
j_call: TRBJ2-2
v_call: TRBV7-3
clone_size: -

cdr3_aa: CAISGRGSGEQYF
cdr3_nt: TGTGCCATCAGTGGGCGTGGTTCGGGGGAGCAGTACTTC
d_call: -
j_call: TRBJ2-7
v_call: TRBV10-3
clone_size: -

cdr3_aa: CASSQDRGGRFGNTIYF
cdr3_nt: TGCGCCAGCAGCCAAGATCGAGGGGGTAGGTTTGGAAACACCATATATTTT
d_call: -
j_call: TRBJ1-3
v_call: TRBV4-1
clone_size: -

cdr3_aa: CASSLIFRAQGTADTQYF
cdr3_nt: TGCGCCAGCAGCTTGATCTTCCGGGCCCAGGGGACGGCCGATACGCAGTATTTT
d_call: -
j_call: TRBJ2-3
v_call: TRBV5-1
clone_size: once

cdr3_aa: CASSLSLGSPRVSNQPQHF
cdr3_nt: TGTGCCAGCAGTTTATCACTGGGGAGTCCAAGGGTTAGCAATCAGCCCCAGCATTTT
d_call: -
j_call: TRBJ1-5
v_call: TRBV28
clone_size: -

cdr3_aa: CASSEAGGDNEQFF
cdr3_nt: TGCGCCAGCAGCGAAGCGGGAGGGGACAATGAGCAGTTCTTC
d_call: TRBD2
j_call: TRBJ2-1
v_call: TRBV4-1
clone_size: -

cdr3_aa: CASSPVTGDGVSEQYF
cdr3_nt: TGTGCCAGCAGTCCGGTGACAGGGGACGGGGTCTCCGAGCAGTACTTC
d_call: TRBD1
j_call: TRBJ2-7
v_call: TRBV7-9
clone_size: -

cdr3_aa: CASSHTGTGRVNQPQHF
cdr3_nt: TGTGCCAGCAGCCATACCGGTACAGGACGGGTTAATCAGCCCCAGCATTTT
d_call: -
j_call: TRBJ1-5
v_call: TRBV21-1
clone_size: once

cdr3_aa: CAWSSGGPGEQFF
cdr3_nt: TGTGCCTGGAGTTCGGGAGGGCCAGGGGAGCAGTTCTTC
d_call: TRBD2
j_call: TRBJ2-1
v_call: TRBV30
clone_size: -

cdr3_aa: CASSFHQSVSPLHF
cdr3_nt: TGTGCCAGCAGCTTCCACCAGTCCGTTTCACCCCTCCACTTT
d_call: -
j_call: TRBJ1-6
v_call: TRBV7-9
clone_size: many

cdr3_aa: CASRLAGGHIDTQYF
cdr3_nt: TGTGCCAGCAGGCTAGCGGGGGGCCACATAGATACGCAGTATTTT
d_call: TRBD2
j_call: TRBJ2-3
v_call: TRBV28
clone_size: -

cdr3_aa: CASGPSGGAGGYTF
cdr3_nt: TGTGCTAGTGGTCCTTCAGGGGGCGCAGGGGGCTACACCTTC
d_call: TRBD1
j_call: TRBJ1-2
v_call: TRBV12-5
clone_size: -

cdr3_aa: CASSLSRDIRGYTF
cdr3_nt: TGTGCCAGCAGTTTATCCCGGGACATCCGAGGCTACACCTTC
d_call: -
j_call: TRBJ1-2
v_call: TRBV28
clone_size: -

cdr3_aa: CASSLATNTGELFF
cdr3_nt: TGTGCCAGCAGTCTAGCGACGAACACCGGGGAGCTGTTTTTT
d_call: -
j_call: TRBJ2-2
v_call: TRBV7-9
clone_size: -

cdr3_aa: CASRGQGTDTQYF
cdr3_nt: TGTGCCAGCAGAGGACAGGGCACAGATACGCAGTATTTT
d_call: TRBD1
j_call: TRBJ2-3
v_call: TRBV28
clone_size: -